This TCR beta chain is drawn from a study of shared clonotypes between healthy human individuals. Study-wide points: The authors sampled blood alone, and tissue repertoires likely differ.

The CDR3 loop spans 16 amino acids. With V trimmed by 4 bases and J by 3 bases, 10 bases remained unmatched. Germline values: CDR1 LGHNA, CDR2 YNFKEQ. A word on this clone: The antigen is undetermined.

Every subset's genomic DNA went evenly onto several immunoSEQ plates. Sequenced by immunoSEQ multiplex PCR; TCRdb stores in-frame clones only, minus some. The data show 450,000 to 500,000 clones, roughly four fifths seen once. The chain is built from TRBV4-2 and TRBJ2-3, with TRBD2 matching 7 bases. This sequence was found in a woman between 40 and 50 years old in good health. Some clones in this sample may be carry-over from other donors' samples. Sequenced sample: PBMCs. CDR3 loop: CASSPTRDYKTDTQYF. The DNA for the CDR3 is TGTGCCAGCAGCCCGACCCGGGACTACAAAACAGATACGCAGTATTTT.